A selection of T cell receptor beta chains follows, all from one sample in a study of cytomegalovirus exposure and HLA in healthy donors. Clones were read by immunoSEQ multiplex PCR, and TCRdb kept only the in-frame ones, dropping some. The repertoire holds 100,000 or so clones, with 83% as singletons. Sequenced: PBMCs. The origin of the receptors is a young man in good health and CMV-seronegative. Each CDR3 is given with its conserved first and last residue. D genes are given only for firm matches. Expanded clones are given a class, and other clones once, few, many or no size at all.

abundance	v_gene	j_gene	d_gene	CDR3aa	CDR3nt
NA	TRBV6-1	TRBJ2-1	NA	CASSNPGHLPLEQFF	TGTGCCAGCAGTAATCCGGGACACCTACCTCTAGAGCAGTTCTTC
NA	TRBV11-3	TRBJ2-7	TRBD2	CASSLGPSGSMVYEQYF	TGTGCCAGCAGCTTAGGACCTAGCGGGAGTATGGTTTACGAGCAGTACTTC
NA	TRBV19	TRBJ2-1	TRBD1	CASRGGDRGAYNEQFF	TGTGCCAGTAGGGGGGGGGACAGGGGCGCCTACAATGAGCAGTTCTTC
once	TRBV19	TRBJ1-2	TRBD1	CASSNRGTGVDYGYTF	TGTGCCAGTAGTAATAGGGGGACAGGGGTAGACTATGGCTACACCTTC
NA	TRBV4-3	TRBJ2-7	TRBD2	CASSQGGGYEQYF	TGCGCCAGCAGCCAGGGGGGGGGATACGAGCAGTACTTC
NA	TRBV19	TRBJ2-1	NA	CASGQKSSYNEQFF	TGTGCCAGTGGACAGAAGAGCTCCTACAATGAGCAGTTCTTC
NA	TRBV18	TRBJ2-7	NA	CASSEDVGGHEQYF	TGTGCCAGCTCCGAAGACGTGGGGGGTCACGAGCAGTACTTC
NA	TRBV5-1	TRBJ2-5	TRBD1	CASSLGTVQETQYF	TGCGCCAGCAGCCTTGGGACAGTACAAGAGACCCAGTACTTC
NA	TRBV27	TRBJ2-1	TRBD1	CASSQPGQGNNEQFF	TGTGCCAGCAGTCAGCCCGGACAGGGGAACAATGAGCAGTTCTTC
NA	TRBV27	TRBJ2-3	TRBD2	CASSSLGTAGVADTQYF	TGTGCCAGCAGCTCCCTGGGGACGGCGGGAGTGGCAGATACGCAGTATTTT
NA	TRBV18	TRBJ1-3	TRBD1	CASSPDRVKGTIYF	TGTGCCAGCTCACCGGACAGGGTCAAGGGCACCATATATTTT
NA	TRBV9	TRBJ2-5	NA	CASSPEGETQYF	TGTGCCAGCAGCCCAGAGGGAGAGACCCAGTACTTC
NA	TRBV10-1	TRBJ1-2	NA	CASSDGYRRFGYTF	TGCGCCAGCAGTGACGGGTACAGGCGTTTCGGCTACACCTTC
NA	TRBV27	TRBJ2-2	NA	CASSLSIATGELFF	TGTGCCAGCAGTTTAAGTATCGCGACCGGGGAGCTGTTTTTT
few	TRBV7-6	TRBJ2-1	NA	CASSSLLTDEQFF	TGTGCCAGCAGCTCCCTACTGACAGACGAGCAGTTCTTC
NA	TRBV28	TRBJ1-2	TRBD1	CASRLGTAYYGYTF	TGTGCCAGCAGGTTGGGGACAGCGTACTATGGCTACACCTTC
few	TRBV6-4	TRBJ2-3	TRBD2	CASTPTSGSTDTQYF	TGTGCCAGCACCCCCACTAGCGGGAGTACAGATACGCAGTATTTT
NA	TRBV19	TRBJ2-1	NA	CASSIKIASSYNEQFF	TGTGCCAGTAGTATAAAGATAGCGAGCTCCTACAATGAGCAGTTCTTC
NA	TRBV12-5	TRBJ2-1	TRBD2	CASARTSGINEQFF	TGTGCTAGTGCCAGGACTAGCGGGATCAATGAGCAGTTCTTC
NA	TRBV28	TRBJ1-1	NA	CASSLGKEAFF	TGTGCCAGCAGCCTCGGGAAGGAAGCTTTCTTT